The 7 T cell receptor beta chains below come from one sample, sequenced in a study of molecular identifiers for immune sequencing clone quantification (dated by TCRdb to 2016 to 2019). The protocol used for the library was PCR. TCRdb names NextSeq 500 as the instrument used. TCRdb took the public reads, trimmed them with fastp at Q25, ran MiXCR for clone calling and kept in-frame beta chains. Rows with one shared CDR3 protein collapse into an entry with the most common genes and DNA. Recorded for this sample are roughly 320,000 distinct CDR3 sequences; roughly a quarter of them occurred a single time. The ten top clones hold around 0.74% of the sample. The specimen sequenced was naive CD8+ T cells from blood, with Jurkat cell RNA spiked in. According to the study, the label for this sample's cell subset or site signals: FACS-sorted CD8+CD4-CCR7+CD45RA+ naive T cells. These receptors all come from a human donor in good health. Some libraries in this study had Jurkat cell RNA spiked in.

This rearrangement joins TRBV5-1 to TRBJ1-1; maybe TRBD1 (5 bases). V lost 4 bases and J lost 12, with 28 bases in between. Germline lookup yields CDR1 SGHRS and CDR2 YFSETQ. The CDR3 contains 16 residues. CDR3 residues: CASSPYPVGASGVTFF. DNA for the CDR3: TGCGCCAGCAGCCCCTACCCAGTTGGGGCGTCCGGGGTAACTTTCTTT.

This clonotype was observed a handful of times. This sequence joins TRBV27 and TRBJ2-7, with a tentative D call TRBD1 (6 bases). V lost 6 bases to trimming and J lost 0 bases, with 12 bases between them. The CDR3 is 14 amino acids. Per germline, CDR1 MNHEY and CDR2 SMNVEV (reference sequence). CDR3 nucleotide sequence: TGTGCCAGCAGCCTCACAGGGCACTCCTACGAGCAGTACTTC. Protein product: CASSLTGHSYEQYF.

There are a few counts of this clonotype. The chain recombines TRBV30 with TRBJ2-5; TRBD1 or TRBD2 may be the D gene (6 bases each). Germline CDR1 is GTSNPN and CDR2 is SVGIG (reference sequence). V was trimmed by 4 bases and J by 2 bases, leaving 11 bases between them. The CDR3 extends over 13 amino acids. CDR3 in DNA: TGTGCCTGGACAGGGGACTTACAAGAGACCCAGTACTTC. It is translated as CAWTGDLQETQYF. Complete variable domain (other parts from reference TRBV30 and TRBJ2-5): SQTIHQWPATLVQPVGSPLSLECTVEGTSNPNLYWYRQAAGRGLQLLFYSVGIGQISSEVPQNLSASRPQDRQFILSSKKLLLSDSGFYLCAWTGDLQETQYFGPGTRLLVL.

The chain joins TRBV2 to TRBJ2-7; no clear D gene. Trimming took 6 bases from V and 4 from J, leaving 13 bases between them. Germline-derived CDR1 and CDR2 are SNHLY and FYNNEI. This CDR3 has 13 residues. CDR3 sequence reads: CASSRRVGYEQYF. The CDR3 nucleotides are TGTGCCAGCAGCCGTCGCGTTGGTTACGAGCAGTACTTC. The full variable domain, in which reference TRBV2 and TRBJ2-7 provide the parts outside the CDR3, is EPEVTQTPSHQVTQMGQEVILRCVPISNHLYFYWYRQILGQKVEFLVSFYNNEISEKSEIFDDQFSVERPDGSNFTLKIRSTKLEDSAMYFCASSRRVGYEQYFGPGTRLTVT.

The chain combines TRBV10-3 with TRBJ2-2; D may be TRBD1 or TRBD2 (6 bases each). Germline CDR1 and CDR2: ENHRY and SYGVKD. V shed 0 bases and J shed 4 bases, with 15 bases lying between them. The CDR3 totals 17 residues. The CDR3 sequence: CAISESGAAAGTGELFF. The DNA for the CDR3 is TGTGCCATCAGTGAGTCGGGGGCGGCAGCGGGCACCGGGGAGCTGTTTTTT.

This clonotype was seen only a few times. This sequence may be a read error, since a much larger clone differs from it by one base. The rearrangement uses TRBV29-1 and TRBJ1-5; perhaps TRBD1 as D (5 bases). V was pared by 3 bases and J by 1 base, with 13 bases between. In germline, CDR1 is SQVTM, CDR2 ANQGSEA. This CDR3 has 15 residues. The CDR3 coding sequence is TGCAGCGTTGATGGGACGGGGCAAAGCAATCAGCCCCAGCATTTT. It specifies CSVDGTGQSNQPQHF.

This clonotype was detected only a few times. J is TRBJ1-1 and V is TRBV3-1, with a weak D call TRBD1 (6 bases). The V and J ends lost 0 bases and 3 bases respectively, with 8 bases between them. This CDR3 is 14 amino acids long. Germline V CDR1 and CDR2: LGHDT, YNNKEL (reference sequence). The CDR3 bases are TGTGCCAGCAGCCAAGATGCAGGGGACACTGAAGCTTTCTTT. It translates to CASSQDAGDTEAFF.